Given below is one TCR beta chain in context. CDR1 is SGDLS, CDR2 YYNGEE, per germline. The CDR3 contains 14 residues. J gave up 6 bases and V 4 bases, and 7 bases lay outside the gene matches. The sample comes from a study of human T cells and chemical hapten exposure. Study-wide context: Enrolled patients were predominantly female and had alopecia areata, totalis or universalis.

TCRdb reanalysed the RACE reads using MiXCR and keeps one entry per CDR3 protein. The repertoire holds about 120,000 distinct CDR3 sequences, less than 15% seen once, with 2.8% in the top ten. Noted time point: pre-sensitization, week 0. Treatment: therapeutic diphenylcyclopropenone sensitization with weekly scalp DPC. This sequence was found in a woman under 30 with alopecia areata. Some clones in this sample may be carry-over from other donors' samples. The chain employs TRBV9 and TRBJ1-5; 7 bases agree with TRBD1. The sample in question was whole blood, obtained in connection with sensitization to the hapten diphenylcyclopropenone (DPC). CDR3 coding DNA: TGTGCCAGCAGCACGACAGGGTTGGGTCAGCCCCAGCATTTT. As protein: CASSTTGLGQPQHF.